This TCR beta chain was sequenced in a study of blood T cell repertoires in COVID-19. The assay was immunoSEQ multiplex PCR, and TCRdb's table has in-frame clones only and misses some. The sample yields some 150,000 clones, roughly nine tenths seen once. The sequence came from a woman in her 70s with acute or convalescent COVID-19. Material for sequencing was peripheral blood.

The CDR3: CASSVLPNTGELFF. CDR3 nucleotide sequence: TGTGCCAGCAGCGTACTCCCGAACACCGGGGAGCTGTTTTTT. The chain employs TRBV9 and TRBJ2-2, with D uncertain. This CDR3 is 14 amino acids long. The V gene lost 1 base and the J gene lost 0 bases, with 4 bases spanning the gap. Germline V gene lookup returns CDR1 SGDLS and CDR2 YYNGEE.